This is a list of T cell receptor beta chains from one sample in a study of post-analysis software for immune sequencing data. MiXCR, run by TCRdb on the PCR reads, gives a single entry per CDR3 protein. The table records some 800,000 distinct CDR3 sequences, 46% of them present only once. Material: blood. These receptors came from a girl aged 5-17 years with multiple sclerosis. The CDR3 runs from the conserved cysteine through the conserved F or W. Each record gives: J gene, V gene, clone size, D gene, CDR3 DNA, CDR3 protein. A D gene is named only where the DNA matches it firmly. A row's size may be missing; if present it is once, few, many or a size class.

TRBJ2-5	TRBV27	.	TRBD2	TGTGCCAGCAGTTTAGAGGGGACTAGCGGGAGCTTCAAGCAGTACTTC	CASSLEGTSGSFKQYF
TRBJ2-7	TRBV15	few	TRBD1	TGTGCCACCAGCGAGGACAGGGGAAGCTACGAGCAGTACTTC	CATSEDRGSYEQYF
TRBJ1-1	TRBV19	.	.	TGTGCCAGTAGTATGGGGGGAATGAACACTGAAGCTTTCTTT	CASSMGGMNTEAFF
TRBJ2-3	TRBV11-3	.	TRBD2	TGTGCCAGCAGCTTAGGGGGACTAGCGGGAGGGCTAGATACGCAGTATTTT	CASSLGGLAGGLDTQYF
TRBJ1-2	TRBV12-3/TRBV12-4	.	.	TGTGCCAGCAGTTCCCTGCCGGGGTCTAACTATGGCTACACCTTC	CASSSLPGSNYGYTF
TRBJ2-5	TRBV24-1	.	.	TGTGCCACCAGTGACCCGGGACCCCAGGGGGAGACCCAGTACTTC	CATSDPGPQGETQYF
TRBJ2-5	TRBV12-3/TRBV12-4	medium-sized	TRBD1	TGTGCCAGCAGGTCCGGGACAGGGGGGACCCAGTACTTC	CASRSGTGGTQYF
TRBJ2-3	TRBV3-1	few	TRBD2	TGTGCCAGCAGCCCCACGCTGGGGGCGGGAGGGCCAGATACGCAGTATTTT	CASSPTLGAGGPDTQYF
TRBJ2-7	TRBV6-1	few	.	TGTGCCAGCAGTGTTCAGGGGAGGAACGAGCAGTACTTC	CASSVQGRNEQYF
TRBJ1-5	TRBV19	.	.	TGTGCCAGTAGTACCGCTCGGGCGGTTAATCAGCCCCAGCATTTT	CASSTARAVNQPQHF
TRBJ2-5	TRBV20-1	.	.	TGCAGTGCTCCGGGACTTGGGGTTCAAGAGACCCAGTACTTC	CSAPGLGVQETQYF
TRBJ2-7	TRBV9	.	.	TGTGCCAGCAGCGTAGAGGGGCACGAGCAGTACTTC	CASSVEGHEQYF
TRBJ2-1	TRBV6-5	.	TRBD2	TGTGCCAGCAGTGCCGGACTAGTCAATGAGCAGTTCTTC	CASSAGLVNEQFF
TRBJ2-7	TRBV12-3/TRBV12-4	.	TRBD2	TGTGCCAGCAGTCGCGGGAGGTCGGTGGGCGAGCAGTACTTC	CASSRGRSVGEQYF
TRBJ2-5	TRBV6-1	.	.	TGTGCCAGCAGTTGGGGAGTAGAGACCCAGTACTTC	CASSWGVETQYF
TRBJ2-1	TRBV6-5	.	.	TGTGCCAGCAGTTACGGACTGTTCAATGAGCAGTTCTTC	CASSYGLFNEQFF
TRBJ1-1	TRBV7-9	few	.	TGTGCCAGCAGCTGGGGTCCTGAGAACACTGAAGCTTTCTTT	CASSWGPENTEAFF
TRBJ2-5	TRBV29-1	.	TRBD1	TGCAGCGTTGAAGGGACCCACAGGGGGCCAGAGACCCAGTACTTC	CSVEGTHRGPETQYF
TRBJ2-5	TRBV10-3	.	.	TGTGCCATCAGTGAGTCGACGGCAGGGGGGGAGACCCAGTACTTC	CAISESTAGGETQYF
TRBJ2-7	TRBV7-2	few	.	TGTGCCAGCAGCGCCGATACCTACGAGCAGTACTTC	CASSADTYEQYF
TRBJ1-5	TRBV29-1	few	.	TGCAGCGTTGAAGAGGGGCAGGGGAAACCCCAGCATTTT	CSVEEGQGKPQHF
TRBJ2-5	TRBV6-5	.	.	TGTGCCAGCAATACTCGGGGTGCCCCAGAAGAGACCCAGTACTTC	CASNTRGAPEETQYF
TRBJ2-3	TRBV24-1	.	TRBD2	TGTGCCACCAGTGTCCCCCAGCGGGATAGCACAGATACGCAGTATTTT	CATSVPQRDSTDTQYF
TRBJ2-4	TRBV7-2	few	TRBD2	TGTGCCAGCAGCCCACGGAGCGGGAGCAAAAACATTCAGTACTTC	CASSPRSGSKNIQYF
TRBJ2-5	TRBV20-1	.	TRBD1	TGCAGTGCCCACACAGGGGACGGGGAGACCCAGTACTTC	CSAHTGDGETQYF
TRBJ2-7	TRBV10-3	.	.	TGTGCCATCAGTGAGTCGAATCCGAGCTCCTACGAGCAGTACTTC	CAISESNPSSYEQYF
TRBJ2-1	TRBV6-1	few	TRBD1	TGTGCCAGCACCCCAGGGGACAGTTGGGACAATGAGCAGTTCTTC	CASTPGDSWDNEQFF
TRBJ2-7	TRBV7-9	.	.	TGTGCCAGCAGCTCTGCGGGACCCTACAGCTCCTACGAGCAGTACTTC	CASSSAGPYSSYEQYF
TRBJ2-1	TRBV7-2	.	TRBD2	TGTGCCAGCAGCGAGACTAGCGGGGCTCCTTATGAGCAGTTCTTC	CASSETSGAPYEQFF
TRBJ1-5	TRBV7-8	few	TRBD1	TGTGCCAGCAGCCGGGGGACAGGACCCTACAATCAGCCCCAGCATTTT	CASSRGTGPYNQPQHF
TRBJ2-3	TRBV12-3/TRBV12-4	.	TRBD2	TGTGCCAGCAAAAAAGGGCTAGCGGGAGCAGATACGCAGTATTTT	CASKKGLAGADTQYF
TRBJ2-1	TRBV6-4	.	.	TGTGCCAGCAGTGACGGGATGGGCAATGAGCAGTTCTTC	CASSDGMGNEQFF